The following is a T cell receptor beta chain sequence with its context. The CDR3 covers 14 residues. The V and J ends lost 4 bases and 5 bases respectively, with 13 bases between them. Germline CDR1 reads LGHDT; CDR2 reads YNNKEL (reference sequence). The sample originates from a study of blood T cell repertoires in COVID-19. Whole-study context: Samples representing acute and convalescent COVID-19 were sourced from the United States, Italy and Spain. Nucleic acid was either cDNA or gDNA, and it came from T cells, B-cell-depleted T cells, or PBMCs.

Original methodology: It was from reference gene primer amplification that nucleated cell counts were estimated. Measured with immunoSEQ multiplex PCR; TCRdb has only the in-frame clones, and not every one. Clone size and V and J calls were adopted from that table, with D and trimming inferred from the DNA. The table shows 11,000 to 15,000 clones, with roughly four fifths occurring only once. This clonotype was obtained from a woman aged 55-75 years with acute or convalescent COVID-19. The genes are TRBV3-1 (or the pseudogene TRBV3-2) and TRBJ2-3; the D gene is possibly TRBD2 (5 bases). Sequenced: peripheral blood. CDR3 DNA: TGTGCCAGCAGCCCGGGCGGGCGGAAAGATACGCAGTATTTT. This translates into CASSPGGRKDTQYF.